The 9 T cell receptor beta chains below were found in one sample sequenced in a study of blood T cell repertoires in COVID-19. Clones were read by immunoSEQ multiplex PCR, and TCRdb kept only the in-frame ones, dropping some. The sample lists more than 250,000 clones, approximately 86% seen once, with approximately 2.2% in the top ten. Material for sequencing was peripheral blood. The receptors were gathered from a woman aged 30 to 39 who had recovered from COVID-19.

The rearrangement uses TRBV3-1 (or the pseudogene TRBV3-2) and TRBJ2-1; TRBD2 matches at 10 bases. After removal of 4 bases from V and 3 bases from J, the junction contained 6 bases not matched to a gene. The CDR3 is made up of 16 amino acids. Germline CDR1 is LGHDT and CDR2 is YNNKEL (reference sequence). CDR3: CASSLRAGGLYNEQFF. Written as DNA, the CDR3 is TGTGCCAGCAGCCTGCGAGCGGGGGGGCTCTACAATGAGCAGTTCTTC.

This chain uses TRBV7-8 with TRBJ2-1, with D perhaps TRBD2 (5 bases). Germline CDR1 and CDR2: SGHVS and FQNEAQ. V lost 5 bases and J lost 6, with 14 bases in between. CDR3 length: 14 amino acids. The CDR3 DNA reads TGTGCCAGCAGCCCGGCTAGCTCGGGCAATGAGCAGTTCTTC. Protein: CASSPASSGNEQFF.

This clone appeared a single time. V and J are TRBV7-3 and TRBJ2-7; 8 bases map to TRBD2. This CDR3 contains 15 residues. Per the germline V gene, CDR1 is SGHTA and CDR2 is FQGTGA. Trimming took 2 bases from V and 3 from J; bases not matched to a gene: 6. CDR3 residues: CASSLAGGHNYEQYF. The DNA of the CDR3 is TGTGCCAGCAGCTTAGCGGGAGGTCACAACTACGAGCAGTACTTC.

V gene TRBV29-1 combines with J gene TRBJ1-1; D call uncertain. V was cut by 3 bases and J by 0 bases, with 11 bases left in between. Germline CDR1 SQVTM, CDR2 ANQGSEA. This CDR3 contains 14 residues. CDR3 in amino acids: CSVERRLLNTEAFF. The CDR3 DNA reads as TGCAGCGTTGAGAGGCGGCTCCTGAACACTGAAGCTTTCTTT.

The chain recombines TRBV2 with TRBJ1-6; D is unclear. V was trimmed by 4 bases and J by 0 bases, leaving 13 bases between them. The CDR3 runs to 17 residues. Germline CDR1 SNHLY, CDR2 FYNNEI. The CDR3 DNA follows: TGTGCCAGCAGTGTTCGGCGACTGAGCTCCTATAATTCACCCCTCCACTTT. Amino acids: CASSVRRLSSYNSPLHF.

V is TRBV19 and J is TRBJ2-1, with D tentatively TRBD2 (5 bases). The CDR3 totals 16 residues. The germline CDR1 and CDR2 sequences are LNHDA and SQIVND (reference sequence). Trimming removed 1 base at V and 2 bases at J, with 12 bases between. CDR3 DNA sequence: TGTGCCAGTAGTATAGGGATGAGGGCCCCCTACAATGAGCAGTTCTTC. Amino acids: CASSIGMRAPYNEQFF.

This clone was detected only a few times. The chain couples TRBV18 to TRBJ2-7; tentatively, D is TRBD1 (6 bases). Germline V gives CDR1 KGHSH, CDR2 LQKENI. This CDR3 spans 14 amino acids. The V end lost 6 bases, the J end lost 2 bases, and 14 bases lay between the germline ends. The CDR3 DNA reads TGTGCCAGCTCCCTAGAGGGGGACGCCTACGAGCAGTACTTC. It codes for CASSLEGDAYEQYF.

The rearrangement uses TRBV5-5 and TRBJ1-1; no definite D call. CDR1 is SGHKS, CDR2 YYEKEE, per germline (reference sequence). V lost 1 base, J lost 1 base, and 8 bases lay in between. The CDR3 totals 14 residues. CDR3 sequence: CASSLTVTNTEAFF. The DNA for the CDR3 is TGTGCCAGCAGCTTGACAGTCACGAACACTGAAGCTTTCTTT.

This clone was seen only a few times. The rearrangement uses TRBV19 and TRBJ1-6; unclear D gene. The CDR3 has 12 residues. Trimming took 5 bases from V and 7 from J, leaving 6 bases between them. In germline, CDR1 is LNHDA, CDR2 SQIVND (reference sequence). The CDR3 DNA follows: TGTGCCAGTAGTCGGGAAAATTCACCCCTCCACTTT. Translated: CASSRENSPLHF.